These 16 T cell receptor beta chains share one sample of origin, sequenced in a study of OX40 agonist ivuxolimab in advanced cancers. Assay used: immunoSEQ multiplex PCR; TCRdb lists only in-frame clones, some missing. The sample consists of around 80,000 clones, about 88% of them appearing once. The sample in question was CD4+ or CD8+ T cells sorted from blood, obtained in a trial of the OX40 agonist ivuxolimab. Receptor source: an adult with an advanced solid tumor such as melanoma, head and neck, liver or kidney cancer.

This clone has just a few counts. The same CDR3 also results from other DNA sequences found in this sample. The rearrangement links TRBV5-1 to TRBJ2-3; 7 bases map to TRBD1. CDR1 is SGHRS, CDR2 YFSETQ, per germline. The CDR3 contains 14 residues. V was pared by 0 bases and J by 4 bases, with 2 bases of the junction left unmatched. The CDR3 protein is CASSLGQGADTQYF. The DNA of the CDR3 is TGCGCCAGCAGCTTGGGCCAGGGGGCAGATACGCAGTATTTT.

This clone was picked up a small number of times. This chain joins TRBV29-1 and TRBJ2-7; D possibly corresponds to TRBD1 (6 bases). The CDR3 spans 10 residues. CDR1 and CDR2 from the germline V gene are SQVTM and ANQGSEA. V lost 4 bases and J lost 5, with 6 bases in between. The CDR3 here is CSVGTDEQYF. The DNA for the CDR3 is TGCAGCGTTGGGACAGACGAGCAGTACTTC.

J is TRBJ2-3 and V is TRBV19, with 7 bases matching TRBD2. From germline, CDR1 is LNHDA and CDR2 SQIVND (reference sequence). The CDR3 has 13 residues. Unmatched junction bases numbered 6, after V lost 10 bases and J lost 2 bases. The CDR3 region has the DNA TGTGCCACTAGCGGACCTTACACAGATACGCAGTATTTT. The encoded protein is CATSGPYTDTQYF.

This sequence joins TRBV15 and TRBJ1-4; D is uncertain. Germline V CDR1 and CDR2: LNHNV, YYDKDF (reference sequence). The CDR3 covers 14 residues. Deletions cut 3 bases from V and 5 bases from J, with 10 bases between. In DNA, the CDR3 is TGTGCCACCAGCAGCGGACCGATAAATGAAAAACTGTTTTTT. Translated, it gives CATSSGPINEKLFF.

The chain carries TRBV5-4 and TRBJ2-1; a weak D match, TRBD2 (5 bases). The CDR3 loop spans 17 amino acids. The ends were cut back, 4 bases at V and 4 bases at J, with 21 bases in the middle. The germline gives CDR1 SGHNT, CDR2 YYREEE (reference sequence). Here the CDR3 DNA reads TGTGCCAGCAGCCCCGCAATCGGGCGGGCCGATTACAATGAGCAGTTCTTC. This gives the protein CASSPAIGRADYNEQFF.

The rearrangement uses TRBV6-5 and TRBJ2-7, with TRBD1 matching over 9 bases. The CDR3 loop spans 13 amino acids. Per the germline V gene, CDR1 is MNHEY and CDR2 is SVGAGI. Germline trimming cut 4 bases from V and 5 bases from J; bases unmatched to any gene: 3. The CDR3 spells CASSLQGAHEQYF. CDR3 nucleotides: TGTGCCAGCAGTTTACAGGGGGCCCACGAGCAGTACTTC.

This clone was seen a single time. V usage is TRBV2 and J usage is TRBJ1-6, with TRBD1 identical over 8 bases. The CDR3 has 15 amino acids. V was pared by 6 bases and J by 4 bases, with 5 bases of the junction left unmatched. Per the germline V gene, CDR1 is SNHLY and CDR2 is FYNNEI. The CDR3 bases are TGTGCCAGCAGGGGGACAGGCGCTTATAATTCACCCCTCCACTTT. The encoded protein is CASRGTGAYNSPLHF.

This clone was seen a single time. Written as DNA, the CDR3 is TGTGCCAGTACCCAGGGGGTTGCGGATACGCAGTATTTT. Translated, it gives CASTQGVADTQYF. The V and J genes are TRBV19 and TRBJ2-3; TRBD1 matches 7 bases. Looked up from germline, CDR1 is LNHDA and CDR2 is SQIVND (reference sequence). J was trimmed by 6 bases and V by 7 bases; bases with no gene match: 7. The CDR3 totals 13 residues.

V and J are TRBV7-9 and TRBJ1-5, with 9 nucleotides matching TRBD1. This CDR3 has 15 amino acids. Trimming at V came to 5 bases and at J to 2 bases, leaving 4 bases not matched to a gene. Germline CDR1 SEHNR, CDR2 FQNEAQ (reference sequence). CDR3 protein: CASSRTGGGNQPQHF. Here the CDR3 DNA reads TGTGCCAGCAGCCGAACAGGGGGCGGCAATCAGCCCCAGCATTTT.

For this clone: Other DNA sequences in this specimen translate into the identical CDR3. The V call is TRBV4-1, the J call TRBJ2-5; no clear D. The CDR3 contains 13 residues. Germline V lookup: CDR1 MGHRA, CDR2 YSYEKL. V lost 1 base and J 4 bases, leaving 7 bases between the germline ends. As DNA, the CDR3 is TGCGCCAGCAGCCAAGTTACGGGAGAGACCCAGTACTTC. This sequence encodes CASSQVTGETQYF.

The chain has TRBV19 and TRBJ1-6, with D hard to call. Germline V CDR1 and CDR2: LNHDA, SQIVND (reference sequence). The V gene lost 7 bases and the J gene lost 4 bases, with 11 bases spanning the gap. The CDR3 totals 14 residues. The chain's CDR3 is CASKTMGYNSPLHF. The DNA for the CDR3 is TGTGCCAGTAAAACGATGGGTTATAATTCACCCCTCCACTTT.

The chain uses TRBV10-1 and TRBJ2-7; either TRBD1 or TRBD2 may supply D (5 bases each). The V gene's germline CDR1 is WNHNN and CDR2 SYGVQD (reference sequence). V was trimmed by 3 bases and J by 1 base, leaving 22 bases between them. The CDR3 has 18 amino acids. The CDR3 DNA sequence: TGCGCCAGCAGTGATCGGACTTGTTGGGACGGAGTATCCTACGAGCAGTACTTC. This codes for CASSDRTCWDGVSYEQYF.

The chain uses TRBV6-1 and TRBJ2-3; TRBD2 matches 12 bases. Germline loops: CDR1 MNHNS, CDR2 SASEGT. The CDR3 is 14 residues long. V gave up 8 bases and J gave up 6 bases; unmatched junction bases: 6. CDR3 loop: CASSTSGGVDTQYF. DNA for the CDR3: TGTGCCAGCTCGACTAGCGGGGGAGTGGATACGCAGTATTTT.

This clone was seen a handful of times. In nucleotides, the CDR3 is TGTGCCAGCAGCGGAGCCTACACTGAAGCTTTCTTT. It yields the protein CASSGAYTEAFF. The chain combines TRBV9 with TRBJ1-1; no firm D call. CDR1 and CDR2 from the germline V gene are SGDLS and YYNGEE. V lost 3 bases to trimming and J lost 3 bases, with 6 bases between them. The CDR3 contains 12 residues. Looking up the rest from reference TRBV9 and TRBJ1-1 gives the full variable domain: DSGVTQTPKHLITATGQRVTLRCSPRSGDLSVYWYQQSLDQGLQFLIQYYNGEERAKGNILERFSAQQFPDLHSELNLSSLELGDSALYFCASSGAYTEAFFGQGTRLTVV.

V usage is TRBV2 and J usage is TRBJ1-2; no clear D. V gave up 2 bases and J gave up 4 bases, with 5 bases separating them. This CDR3 comprises 12 residues. Germline CDR1 SNHLY, CDR2 FYNNEI. The CDR3: CASSEQSYGYTF. CDR3 bases: TGTGCCAGCAGTGAACAGTCCTATGGCTACACCTTC.

Comments on this clone: This sample includes further DNA sequences coding for the same CDR3. The genes are TRBV18 and TRBJ2-1; D is tentatively TRBD1 or TRBD2 (5 bases each). V dropped 3 bases and J dropped 7 bases, with 10 bases sitting between them. Germline V CDR1 and CDR2: KGHSH, LQKENI. The CDR3 is 13 amino acids. The CDR3 here is CASSPGGGNEQFF. CDR3 sequence (DNA): TGTGCCAGCTCACCTGGGGGTGGGAATGAGCAGTTCTTC.